Below are 21 T cell receptor beta chains sequenced from a single sample in a study of blood T cells in healthy people across ages. Next came a second PCR, run for about 7 to 12 cycles, which used a sample-barcoded 5' primer along with a J-beta primer mix. TCRdb itself ran the 5' RACE reads through MiXCR, one entry per CDR3 protein. The sample lists 1.4 million or so distinct CDR3 sequences; about 42% were seen once. Sequencing input: blood. These receptors came from a young woman in good health.

The rearrangement uses TRBV2 and TRBJ2-5; D is possibly TRBD2 (7 bases). This CDR3 comprises 16 residues. Trimming stripped 3 bases from V and 5 bases from J, with 19 bases between. CDR1 is SNHLY and CDR2 is FYNNEI in the germline V gene. As DNA, the CDR3 is TGTGCCAGCAGTGATGTAGGGGGGGGGCTTAGGGAGACCCAGTACTTC. This sequence encodes CASSDVGGGLRETQYF.

V and J are TRBV9 and TRBJ2-1; TRBD2 might be the D (5 bases). V lost 2 bases, J lost 0 bases, and 9 bases lay in between. The germline gives CDR1 SGDLS, CDR2 YYNGEE. The length of the CDR3 is 15 residues. CDR3 in DNA: TGTGCCAGCAGCGTCGGGATTGACTCCTACAATGAGCAGTTCTTC. Protein: CASSVGIDSYNEQFF.

V is TRBV5-1 and J is TRBJ1-1; the D gene is possibly TRBD1 (6 bases). Germline CDR1 reads SGHRS; CDR2 reads YFSETQ. The CDR3 contains 14 residues. Trimming took off 4 bases at V and 4 bases at J, with 14 bases between the two ends. The CDR3 coding sequence is TGCGCCAGCAGCCCGGGGGCCCTTGGCACTGAAGCTTTCTTT. Translated, it gives CASSPGALGTEAFF.

This sequence joins TRBV7-9 and TRBJ1-2; 7 bases are a match to TRBD1. V dropped 3 bases and J dropped 3; count of bases not matched to a gene: 4. Germline V CDR1 and CDR2: SEHNR, FQNEAQ (reference sequence). The CDR3 totals 14 residues. The CDR3: CASSFTTGDYGYTF. The CDR3 bases are TGTGCCAGCAGCTTCACCACAGGGGACTATGGCTACACCTTC.

The DNA for the CDR3 is TGTGCCAGCAGTGGGTGGACAGGGACGGCCATCTACGAGCAGTACTTC. This encodes CASSGWTGTAIYEQYF. The chain combines TRBV28 with TRBJ2-7, with 8 bases lining up with TRBD1. The CDR3 spans 16 residues. V lost 5 bases to trimming and J lost 3 bases; unmatched junction nucleotides: 12. Germline V lookup: CDR1 MDHEN, CDR2 SYDVKM.

The chain has TRBV20-1 and TRBJ2-1; 7 nucleotides match TRBD2. V lost 5 bases and J lost 6; bases outside the gene matches: 1. The CDR3 loop spans 11 amino acids. Per the germline V gene, CDR1 is DFQATT and CDR2 is SNEGSKA (reference sequence). The CDR3 here is CSAVAGNEQFF. The CDR3 DNA reads as TGCAGTGCTGTAGCGGGCAATGAGCAGTTCTTC.

The chain is built from TRBV4-1 and TRBJ2-7; D is uncertain. Trimming cost V 1 base and J 5 bases, with 9 bases left between them. CDR3 length equals 13 residues. Per the germline V gene, CDR1 is MGHRA and CDR2 is YSYEKL. The CDR3 sequence: CASSQGIWDEQYF. The DNA of the CDR3 is TGCGCCAGCAGCCAAGGAATATGGGACGAGCAGTACTTC.

This chain links TRBV7-3 with TRBJ2-7, with D tentatively TRBD2 (5 bases). Trimming shortened V by 2 bases and J by 7 bases, and 21 bases separated the two germline ends. The CDR3 runs 16 residues. CDR1 SGHTA and CDR2 FQGTGA come from the germline V gene. CDR3 in amino acids: CASSLGSGPRRNEQYF. The CDR3 nucleotides are TGTGCCAGCAGCTTAGGAAGCGGACCACGACGGAATGAGCAGTACTTC.

The chain joins TRBV11-2 to TRBJ2-3, with D possibly being TRBD1 or TRBD2 (6 bases each). V was cut by 8 bases and J by 2 bases, with 17 bases left in between. This CDR3 comprises 15 residues. Germline V gene data show CDR1 as SGHAT and CDR2 as FQNNGV. CDR3 loop: CASRGPRPSTDTQYF. The CDR3 DNA reads TGTGCCAGCCGGGGGCCCAGGCCCTCCACAGATACGCAGTATTTT.

The chain couples TRBV7-2 to TRBJ2-7, with 14 bases lining up with TRBD2. The CDR3 extends over 17 amino acids. Looked up from germline, CDR1 is SGHTA and CDR2 is FQGNSA. V gave up 6 bases and J gave up 2 bases; unmatched junction bases: 9. As DNA, the CDR3 is TGTGCCAGCAGGAGATCGGGACTAGCGGGGGAAACCTACGAGCAGTACTTC. Protein sequence: CASRRSGLAGETYEQYF.

This sequence joins TRBV20-1 and TRBJ2-2; D might be TRBD1 (6 bases). Trimming stripped 1 base from V and 5 bases from J, with 14 bases between. The CDR3 runs 15 residues. Germline CDR1 reads DFQATT; CDR2 reads SNEGSKA (reference sequence). CDR3 bases: TGCAGTGCTAGAGGAAGAGACAGGAGGACCGGGGAGCTGTTTTTT. As protein: CSARGRDRRTGELFF.

The chain recombines TRBV27 with TRBJ1-2; D not resolved. The CDR3 spans 15 residues. Trimming took off 5 bases at V and 4 bases at J, with 17 bases between the two ends. CDR1 and CDR2 from the germline V gene are MNHEY and SMNVEV (reference sequence). In DNA, the CDR3 is TGTGCCAGCAGTCCCACGGCGGGCACCTTCTATGGCTACACCTTC. Its translation: CASSPTAGTFYGYTF.

This clonotype occurred once. J is TRBJ2-6 and V is TRBV4-1; D might be TRBD1 (5 bases). V was trimmed by 1 base and J by 0 bases, leaving 19 bases between them. The length of the CDR3 is 20 residues. Germline V lookup: CDR1 MGHRA, CDR2 YSYEKL. CDR3 loop: CASSQAGHRRTYSGANVLTF. CDR3 nucleotide sequence: TGCGCCAGCAGCCAAGCTGGTCACAGGCGGACCTACTCTGGGGCCAACGTCCTGACTTTC.

This clonotype occurred a few times. This chain uses TRBV10-3 with TRBJ2-3, with TRBD1 matching over 7 bases. Germline V gene lookup returns CDR1 ENHRY and CDR2 SYGVKD. With V trimmed by 6 bases and J by 2 bases, 2 bases remained unmatched. The CDR3 is 13 amino acids. The CDR3, as DNA: TGTGCCATCAGGGGGACAGCCACAGATACGCAGTATTTT. Translation gives CAIRGTATDTQYF.

On this clonotype itself: A junction end diverges from the germline sequence, so it may reflect a read error. The chain uses TRBV6-5 and TRBJ2-7, with TRBD1 as a possible D gene (6 bases). The germline V gene encodes CDR1 MNHEY and CDR2 SVGAGI. There are 16 residues in the CDR3. The CDR3 nucleotides read TGTGCCAGCAGTCACTCCCTACAGGGATTCTCCTACGAGCAGTACTTC. It is translated as CASSHSLQGFSYEQYF.

This clonotype showed up just a few times. The chain is built from TRBV6-5 and TRBJ1-6; D unresolved. V dropped 6 bases and J dropped 4 bases, with 10 bases sitting between them. Germline loops: CDR1 MNHEY, CDR2 SVGAGI. The CDR3 length is 14 residues. This CDR3 is CASRDQSYNSPLHF. The CDR3 nucleotides read TGTGCCAGCAGGGATCAATCGTATAATTCACCCCTCCACTTT.

V gene TRBV6-1 combines with J gene TRBJ1-5; D ambiguous. This CDR3 is 15 amino acids long. Per the germline V gene, CDR1 is MNHNS and CDR2 is SASEGT. V was trimmed by 0 bases and J by 6 bases, leaving 12 bases between them. CDR3 sequence: CASSEAGGFAQPQHF. CDR3 coding DNA: TGTGCCAGCAGTGAAGCAGGCGGGTTTGCTCAGCCCCAGCATTTT.

The chain uses TRBV27 and TRBJ1-5; D is unclear. This CDR3 has 15 residues. V gave up 6 bases and J gave up 0 bases, with 12 bases separating them. Germline assignment: CDR1 MNHEY and CDR2 SMNVEV (reference sequence). The CDR3 sequence: CASRPGSYSNQPQHF. The CDR3 DNA sequence: TGTGCCAGCAGACCCGGGAGCTATAGCAATCAGCCCCAGCATTTT.

This clonotype was seen a handful of times. This chain joins TRBV12-3 or TRBV12-4 and TRBJ2-7, with 9 bases fitting TRBD1. The CDR3 consists of 15 residues. The V gene end was trimmed by 6 bases and the J gene end by 1 base; junction bases not matched to a gene: 7. The CDR3 DNA reads TGTGCCAGCAGAGTAACCGGGACAGGGTCCTACGAGCAGTACTTC. This codes for CASRVTGTGSYEQYF.

The V gene is TRBV7-2, the J gene TRBJ2-1; D uncertain. The ends were cut back, 1 base at V and 4 bases at J, with 11 bases in the middle. Germline-derived CDR1 and CDR2 are SGHTA and FQGNSA. The CDR3 has 15 residues. In nucleotides, the CDR3 is TGTGCCAGCAGCTTAGTTAGAGCGTGGTACAATGAGCAGTTCTTC. It is translated as CASSLVRAWYNEQFF.

The chain uses TRBV27 and TRBJ2-7; D might be TRBD2 (7 bases). Germline CDR1 is MNHEY and CDR2 is SMNVEV (reference sequence). Trimming removed 7 bases from V and 7 bases from J, with 17 bases in between. The CDR3 spans 13 residues. CDR3 protein: CASIRGGGNEQYF. The CDR3 bases are TGTGCCAGCATTAGGGGGGGCGGCAATGAGCAGTACTTC.